This TCR beta chain was recovered during a study of blood T cells in healthy people across ages. Findings and limits, study-wide: Among long-lived donors, naive CD4+ cells were more numerous and diversity higher than in aged donors.

For the second PCR, which ran for about 7 to 11 cycles, a sample-barcoded 5' primer and a J-beta primer mix were used. One entry per CDR3 protein, called by TCRdb with MiXCR from the 5' RACE reads. This sample has about 570,000 distinct CDR3 sequences, with roughly 29% found just once. Only a few counts were recorded for this clonotype. The antigen is unknown. The germline gives CDR1 LNHNV, CDR2 YYDKDF (reference sequence). Unmatched junction bases numbered 3, after V lost 4 bases and J lost 1 base. CDR3 size: 15 residues. The sequenced sample was blood. The TCR sequence derives from a woman in her seventies in good health. The chain employs TRBV15 and TRBJ2-5; 10 bases match TRBD1. Written as DNA, the CDR3 is TGTGCCACCAGCATTGGACAGGGGGGCCAAGAGACCCAGTACTTC. It yields the protein CATSIGQGGQETQYF.